The 9 T cell receptor beta chains given below trace back to one sample, sequenced in a study of cytomegalovirus exposure and HLA in healthy donors. Use of 60 Vbeta and 13 Jbeta primers characterized the PCR. Produced via immunoSEQ multiplex PCR; TCRdb's table is partial and in-frame only. The table has about 130,000 clones, about 80% seen once. Sequencing input: PBMCs. These receptors were collected from a man younger than 40 in good health and CMV-seronegative.

A single count supports this clone. The chain recombines TRBV6-1 with TRBJ2-1; 9 nucleotides match TRBD2. CDR3 length: 15 residues. From germline, CDR1 is MNHNS and CDR2 SASEGT. V lost 6 bases, J lost 3 bases, and 6 bases stayed unmatched. CDR3 bases: TGTGCCAGCAGCCAGGGACTAGCTTACTACAATGAGCAGTTCTTC. This codes for CASSQGLAYYNEQFF.

The chain combines TRBV11-2 with TRBJ1-1, with unresolved D. V was cut by 7 bases and J by 3 bases, with 6 bases left in between. Germline V CDR1 and CDR2: SGHAT, FQNNGV. CDR3 size: 11 residues. CDR3: CASTRYTEAFF. In DNA, the CDR3 is TGTGCCAGCACCCGGTACACTGAAGCTTTCTTT.

Only one count was recorded for this clone. This chain joins TRBV7-6 and TRBJ1-1; D remains ambiguous. The germline V gene encodes CDR1 SGHVS and CDR2 FNYEAQ. V was pared by 1 base and J by 1 base, with 13 bases between. The CDR3 is 16 residues long. This CDR3 reads CASSLGPGRGNTEAFF. The DNA for the CDR3 is TGTGCCAGCAGCTTAGGCCCGGGTCGGGGGAACACTGAAGCTTTCTTT.

The chain links TRBV6-5 to TRBJ2-3; 8 bases map to TRBD2. The CDR3 loop spans 14 amino acids. Trimming took 1 base from V and 4 from J; bases not matched to a gene: 1. Germline V gives CDR1 MNHEY, CDR2 SVGAGI. The CDR3 reads CASSYLLAADTQYF. The DNA for the CDR3 is TGTGCCAGCAGTTACTTACTAGCGGCAGATACGCAGTATTTT.

The J gene is TRBJ2-2, the V gene TRBV6-5, with 9 bases lining up with TRBD2. Per germline, CDR1 MNHEY and CDR2 SVGAGI. The CDR3 has 16 amino acids. V dropped 0 bases and J dropped 7; count of bases not matched to a gene: 6. The CDR3 DNA follows: TGTGCCAGCAGTTACTCAGCGGGAGGCCTTGGCGGGGAGCTGTTTTTT. This translates into CASSYSAGGLGGELFF.

The chain couples TRBV11-2 to TRBJ2-1; weak D call: TRBD2 (5 bases). The CDR3 sequence is 13 residues long. Per germline, CDR1 SGHAT and CDR2 FQNNGV. Trimming pared 1 base from V and 7 bases from J, leaving 8 bases between. CDR3 sequence: CASSLGPGNEQFF. In DNA form, the CDR3 reads TGTGCCAGCAGCTTAGGTCCGGGGAATGAGCAGTTCTTC.

The chain carries TRBV10-2 and TRBJ1-4, with 7 bases matching TRBD1. The germline V gene encodes CDR1 WSHSY and CDR2 SAAADI. CDR3 length equals 16 residues. Trimming cost V 5 bases and J 0 bases; bases outside gene matches: 6. Here the CDR3 reads CASSRQGSATNEKLFF. The CDR3 nucleotides are TGCGCCAGCAGTAGACAGGGTAGTGCAACTAATGAAAAACTGTTTTTT.

The chain has TRBV28 and TRBJ2-1; 8 bases map to TRBD2. The CDR3 covers 16 residues. The trim removed 1 base at V and 5 bases at J, leaving 7 bases unmatched. The germline gives CDR1 MDHEN, CDR2 SYDVKM. CDR3 nucleotide sequence: TGTGCCAGCAGTTTATCCATAAGCGGGAGAGACAATGAGCAGTTCTTC. Protein product: CASSLSISGRDNEQFF.

The chain is built from TRBV30 and TRBJ1-2, with 9 bases identical to TRBD1. The CDR3 loop spans 13 amino acids. Germline lookup yields CDR1 GTSNPN and CDR2 SVGIG (reference sequence). The V segment lost 4 bases and the J segment 8 bases; nucleotides outside the gene matches: 8. CDR3 sequence: CAWTRGQGGGYTF. Here the CDR3 DNA reads TGTGCCTGGACCCGGGGACAGGGTGGCGGCTACACCTTC.